This TCR beta chain was sequenced for a study of T cells expressing NK-cell markers. Background on the study: Beta-chain profiling covered CD3+CD56+NKG2C+, CD3+CD56+NKG2C- and CD3+CD56-NKG2C+ sorted subsets. General study results and limits: A few donors' CD3+CD56-NKG2C+ cells were dominated by the same clonotypes. Unclear, still, was the HCMV specificity of the expanded NKG2C+ T cell clones.

Each CDR3 protein gets one entry in TCRdb, which reprocessed the 5' RACE reads and gives no DNA. The sample table includes 250,000 to 300,000 distinct CDR3 sequences. The CDR3 loop spans 13 amino acids. Germline CDR1 SEHNR, CDR2 FQNEAQ (reference sequence). With regard to this clonotype: Its antigen remains unidentified.

The clonotype comes from a woman aged 18-69 years in good health. The chain joins TRBV7-9 to TRBJ1-1. The sequencing input was blood T cells: a sorted CD56 or NKG2C T cell subset, CD4+ or CD8+ T cells, or bulk PBMC T cells (not recorded which). The chain's CDR3 is CASSLDMNTEAFF.